This section outlines one T cell receptor (beta chain) sequence together with its context. Germline V lookup: CDR1 LGHDT, CDR2 YNNKEL (reference sequence). The CDR3 is 20 residues long. Trimming cost V 0 bases and J 1 base; bases outside gene matches: 15. The data are from a study of blood T cell repertoires in COVID-19. The data were produced by immunoSEQ multiplex PCR, yet TCRdb's version contains in-frame clones alone and is incomplete. The profile shows 200,000 or so clones, roughly 85% of them singletons. Membership in each cohort depended on participant-reported clinical history. The chain recombines TRBV3-1 (or the pseudogene TRBV3-2) with TRBJ2-3; TRBD2 aligns across 8 bases. What was sequenced was PBMCs or T cells enriched from blood (not recorded which). The receptor comes from a woman in her forties or fifties who had been exposed to COVID-19. As DNA, the CDR3 is TGTGCCAGCAGCCAAGACGGCGGGGGGCAGGCCAGGAGACGCACAGATACGCAGTATTTT. It codes for CASSQDGGGQARRRTDTQYF.